The clone carrying this T cell receptor (beta chain) was observed a few times. What it binds is unknown. Clones were sequenced by immunoSEQ multiplex PCR, and TCRdb holds only the in-frame ones, with some missing. The repertoire includes over 850,000 clones, around 82% of them detected once, and approximately 0.52% sits in the top ten. The CDR3 covers 14 residues. CDR1 and CDR2 (germline): MGHDK, SYGVNS. The junction had 10 bases not matched to a gene; V was cut back by 8 bases and J by 3 bases. The data stem from a study of shared clonotypes between healthy human individuals. As for the study in general: A donor's plate count was three for CD4 naive and three for CD4 memory; CD8 naive had two and CD8 memory one.

Study-level findings and limits: Incomplete sequencing of sorted subsets was indicated by rarefaction despite large depth.

The chain uses TRBV25-1 and TRBJ2-7, with TRBD1 matching over 7 bases. Material: memory CD4+ T cells from PBMCs. As for subset: CD45RA-negative fraction. This TCR derives from a man between 18 and 29 years old in good health. Some clones in this sample may be carry-over from other donors' samples. The CDR3 reads CASRSWDSNYEQYF. CDR3 in DNA: TGTGCCAGCCGCTCCTGGGACAGTAACTACGAGCAGTACTTC.